Here is one TCR beta chain with its context. It lacks a known antigen. There are no base qualities to consult, and no much larger clone falls within one base. The cysteine opens and the phenylalanine closes a CDR3 of 13 amino acids. Only the CDR3 DNA is retained, 39 bases long and in frame from the first base. CDR1 GTSNPN and CDR2 SVGIG are derived from the germline V gene (reference sequence). Trimming at the junction amounts to 0 bases on V and 6 bases on J, and the germline ends lie 10 bases apart. CD4+ T cells from unexposed donors were collected before the COVID-19 pandemic (2011-2018). Naive and memory CD4+ T cells were separated from cryopreserved PBMCs by first enriching for CD4 and then performing EasySep naive CD4+ T cell enrichment. The leukapheresis product used for the unexposed donors was purchased from a commercial source. Ficoll-Paque PLUS gradient centrifugation was used to isolate PBMCs from either whole blood or leukapheresis product. PBMCs were either cryopreserved at -140 degrees C or used fresh in the expansion assay. The QIAamp Micro DNA Kit was used to extract genomic DNA from the CD4+ T cells.

This entry is derived from a study of CD4 T cells in relation to SARS-CoV-2 and coronaviruses (dated by TCRdb to the early 2020s). About the study as a whole: HLA restriction was mapped for shared crossreactive spike epitopes using patient-derived lymphoblastoid cell lines. The study assessed, at the TCR clonotype level, memory CD4+ T cell crossreactivity between SARS-CoV-2 and common cold coronavirus spike proteins. The Adaptive Biotechnologies TCR-sequencing kit was used to sequence samples from a few pre-COVID donors and the naive versus memory experiments, whereas other data were Illumina-based. Expansion assays from other donors in the study were sequenced with a different, Illumina-based TCR-beta assay. The paper's findings and limits, for the study overall: In about 60% of donors, memory CD4+ clonotypes turned up that crossrecognized SARS-CoV-2 and at least one common cold coronavirus spike. The study was constrained by small numbers of patients and of tested TCRs. Because the crossreactivity analysis focused on spike protein, crossreactivity against other viral proteins was not assessed. Sequencing of naive versus memory cells indicated that the assay detects memory recall responses, not primary responses primed during culture. Crossreactive clones showed significantly weaker SARS-CoV-2-driven expansion than monoreactive clones, consistent with antigenic imprinting. Pre-pandemic and post-infection samples were not both contributed by any donor, so tracing of the source of pre-existing responses was limited.

DNA from uncultured naive and memory CD4+ T cells underwent immunoSEQ TCR-beta sequencing at deep resolution. Processing in the source paper ran as follows. During preprocessing, nonproductive sequences were removed, along with CDR3s that did not begin with C, did not end with F or W, or were shorter than 7 amino acids. Cultured and uncultured naive and memory CD4+ repertoires were searched for CDR3s previously identified as spike- and CEF-reactive. After three terminal residues were trimmed from each end, CDR3 homology was quantified as pairwise Levenshtein distance using the stringdist R package. Drawn from immuneACCESS, this table holds only the in-frame rearrangements with V and J called that TCRdb kept. Clones are partly lost; checked studies trace under half to an unresolved V gene and leave the rest unexplained. The V and J calls and clone size are taken from that table; D and trimming were inferred from the DNA. The sample includes some 65,000 clones, with more than 75% observed a single time. About 1.6% of the sample comes from the top ten.

This sequence was found in a human donor in good health. In this chain, TRBV30 is recombined with TRBJ2-3, with the D segment identity uncertain. The sequencing input was memory CD4+ T cells from PBMCs. Taken with the paper, the label for cell subset or site translates to: memory (non-naive) CD4+ T cells. CDR3 reads: CAWSVYLSDTQYF. In nucleotide form, the sequence is TGTGCCTGGAGTGTATATCTTTCGGATACGCAGTATTTT.